The present T cell receptor beta chain was sequenced within a study of lymphopenia after photon versus proton radiotherapy. Broader study findings: Better survival with proton therapy was suggested as possible, not demonstrated. Photon-treated patients lost naive T cells and TCR diversity; proton-treated stayed stable. After lymphocyte nadir, photon-treated repertoires showed oligoclonal expansion, especially CD8+ Temra.

TCRdb's table, derived via immunoSEQ multiplex PCR, lists solely in-frame clones and lacks some. The sample contains approximately 160,000 clones, approximately 91% of which appear only once. In the case of this clone: What it binds is not known.

V shed 2 bases and J shed 0 bases, with 13 bases lying between them. This CDR3 contains 16 residues. CDR1 and CDR2 (germline): SGHNT, YYREEE (reference sequence). This clonotype was obtained from a man aged 50 to 60 with gastric cancer. Source: peripheral blood, taken from a patient treated with photon-based radiotherapy. This chain connects TRBV5-4 to TRBJ2-3; a weak D match, TRBD2 (5 bases). CDR3 region: CASSFLSGPSTDTQYF. The CDR3, as DNA: TGTGCCAGCAGCTTCCTCAGCGGACCTAGCACAGATACGCAGTATTTT.